This TCR beta chain was identified during a study of blood T cell repertoires in COVID-19 (TCRdb year 2020). For the study in its entirety: Samples covering the acute and convalescent phases of COVID-19 were provided by collaborators in the United States, Italy and Spain. Where available, HLA class I and class II types were obtained from metadata supplied by the sample provider rather than from assay-based typing. The repertoires were made available in a free public database intended to serve as a resource for research on the immune response to SARS-CoV-2. A de-identified subject ID, COVID-19 status, age in years and sex were almost always included in the sample metadata. The prospective study material was composed of cDNA or gDNA derived from T cells, B-cell-depleted T cells, or PBMCs. Deeply sampled blood TCRbeta repertoires from subjects exposed to, actively infected with, or recovered from COVID-19 were included in the dataset. The samples were drawn from two sources: the first 160 participants of the ongoing ImmuneRACE study, and approximately 1,300 subjects contributed by 6 global collaborators.

The collaborating institutions used their own protocols to collect whole blood in K2EDTA tubes. For TCRbeta analysis, collaborator samples were shipped as frozen whole blood, as isolated PBMCs, or as DNA extracted from either sample type. V was cut back by 3 bases and J by 2 bases, leaving a gap of 2 bases between them. Taken from cysteine to phenylalanine, the CDR3 has 12 residues. Only CDR3 DNA is held: 36 bases, read in frame from base 1. Based on the germline V gene, the CDR1 and CDR2 sequences are WSHSY and SAAADI. The immunoSEQ Assay, a bias-controlled multiplex PCR, was used to amplify TCRbeta CDR3 regions from genomic DNA. On the authors' methods: Nucleated cell counts per sample were estimated from amplification of reference gene primers within the assay. Sequence reads were collapsed and filtered to measure the absolute abundance of every unique TCRbeta CDR3 rearrangement. For each sample, productive Simpson clonality was calculated as the square root of Simpson's diversity index across productive rearrangements. The table was pulled from immuneACCESS by TCRdb, which kept in-frame rearrangements only. Such tables lose some clones; where checked, under half of the loss comes from unresolved V genes, and the rest has no known cause. The D gene and trimming were derived from the DNA, and the V and J assignments and clone size from that table. The sample data list about 150,000 clones, and about 86% of these were observed just once. Of the sample, around 28% falls within the top ten clones.

The paper's findings and limits, for the study overall: The quantity of clinical and demographic metadata differed by source and by participant and was supplied without curation.

Points on this clone: The clone's antigen remains unknown. Within one base of it there is no much larger clone, and no base qualities were kept.

The sequence links TRBV10-2 to TRBJ1-5, with the D gene not confidently named. Sequencing used peripheral blood. The receptor was isolated from a woman aged 55-69 years with acute or convalescent COVID-19. CDR3 loop: CASSDGNQPQHF. The DNA sequence is as follows: TGCGCCAGCAGTGACGGCAATCAGCCCCAGCATTTT.